A single sample is the source of the 6 T cell receptor beta chains below, sequenced in a study of cytomegalovirus exposure and HLA in healthy donors. The PCR contained 60 Vbeta and 13 Jbeta primers. Clones were sequenced by immunoSEQ multiplex PCR, and TCRdb holds only the in-frame ones, with some missing. The sample records approximately 160,000 clones, about 78% being singletons. Sequencing input: PBMCs. Receptors were obtained from a woman between 45 and 60 years old in good health and CMV-seropositive.

V gene TRBV6-1 combines with J gene TRBJ1-2; 8 bases are shared with TRBD1. The CDR3 has 13 amino acids. Germline CDR1 is MNHNS and CDR2 is SASEGT. Trimming took 2 bases from V and 8 from J; bases not matched to a gene: 4. CDR3 in DNA: TGTGCCAGCAGTGAAAGGACAGGGATCGGCTACACCTTC. As protein: CASSERTGIGYTF.

V usage is TRBV5-1 and J usage is TRBJ1-4; TRBD1 matches 9 bases. Unmatched junction bases numbered 8, after V lost 4 bases and J lost 7 bases. This CDR3 comprises 15 residues. The germline CDR1 and CDR2 sequences are SGHRS and YFSETQ. This CDR3 reads CASSQQGAAVEKLFF. In DNA form, the CDR3 reads TGCGCCAGCAGCCAACAGGGGGCGGCGGTTGAAAAACTGTTTTTT.

Points on this clone: Other DNA sequences in this sample translate to the same CDR3. The chain has TRBV6-5 and TRBJ2-5; 10 positions agree with TRBD1. Germline V gives CDR1 MNHEY, CDR2 SVGAGI. CDR3 length: 14 amino acids. Trimming removed 6 bases from V and 5 bases from J; junction bases left unmatched: 6. The CDR3 DNA sequence: TGTGCCAGCAGCCGGGACAGGGGTGGGGAGACCCAGTACTTC. Translating gives CASSRDRGGETQYF.

The chain carries TRBV6-1 and TRBJ2-5; D remains unclear. The tail of the sequence fits TRBJ2-7 better, so the J call may be wrong. Looked up from germline, CDR1 is MNHNS and CDR2 is SASEGT. The CDR3 spans 9 residues. In DNA, the CDR3 is TGTGCCAGTTCTTACGAGCAGTACTTC. This translates into CASSYEQYF.

The gene calls are TRBV10-3 and TRBJ2-7, with D possibly being TRBD1 (6 bases). Germline V gene lookup returns CDR1 ENHRY and CDR2 SYGVKD. V shed 7 bases and J shed 2 bases, with 21 bases lying between them. This CDR3 has 16 residues. CDR3 sequence: CAINSATGRSTYEQYF. The CDR3 DNA reads TGTGCCATCAACTCGGCTACAGGGCGATCGACCTACGAGCAGTACTTC.

V is TRBV7-9 and J is TRBJ2-2; TRBD1 matches 7 bases. The germline V gene has CDR1 SEHNR and CDR2 FQNEAQ (reference sequence). This CDR3 comprises 15 residues. Germline trimming cut 5 bases from V and 11 bases from J; bases unmatched to any gene: 14. CDR3 loop: CASSQITGAASELFF. The CDR3 region has the DNA TGTGCCAGCAGCCAAATTACAGGGGCCGCGAGTGAGCTGTTTTTT.